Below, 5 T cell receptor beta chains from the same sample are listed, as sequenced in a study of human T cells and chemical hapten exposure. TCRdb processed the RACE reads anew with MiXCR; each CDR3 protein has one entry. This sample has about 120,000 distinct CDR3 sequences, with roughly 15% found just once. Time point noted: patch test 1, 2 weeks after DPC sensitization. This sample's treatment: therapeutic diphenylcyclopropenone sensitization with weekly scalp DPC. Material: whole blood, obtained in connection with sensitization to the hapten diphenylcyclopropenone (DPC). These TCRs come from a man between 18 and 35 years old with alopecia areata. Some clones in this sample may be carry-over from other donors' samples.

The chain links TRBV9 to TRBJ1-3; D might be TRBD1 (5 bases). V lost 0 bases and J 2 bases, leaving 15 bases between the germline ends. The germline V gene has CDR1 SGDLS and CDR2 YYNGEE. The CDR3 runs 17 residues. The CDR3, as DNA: TGTGCCAGCAGCGTAGTCCCGGGCAGGGCCCCTGGAAACACCATATATTTT. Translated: CASSVVPGRAPGNTIYF.

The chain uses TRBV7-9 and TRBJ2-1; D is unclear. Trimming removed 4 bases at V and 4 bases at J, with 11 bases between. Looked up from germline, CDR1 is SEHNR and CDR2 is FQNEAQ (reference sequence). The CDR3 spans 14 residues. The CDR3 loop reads CASSWSDAYNEQFF. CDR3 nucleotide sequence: TGTGCCAGCAGCTGGTCGGACGCATACAATGAGCAGTTCTTC.

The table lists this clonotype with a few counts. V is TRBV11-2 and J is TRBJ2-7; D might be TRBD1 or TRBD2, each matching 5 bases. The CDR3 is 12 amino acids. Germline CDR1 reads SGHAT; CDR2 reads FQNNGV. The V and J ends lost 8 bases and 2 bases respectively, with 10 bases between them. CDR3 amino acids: CASRDETYEQYV. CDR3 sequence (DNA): TGTGCCAGCCGGGACGAAACCTACGAGCAGTACGTC.

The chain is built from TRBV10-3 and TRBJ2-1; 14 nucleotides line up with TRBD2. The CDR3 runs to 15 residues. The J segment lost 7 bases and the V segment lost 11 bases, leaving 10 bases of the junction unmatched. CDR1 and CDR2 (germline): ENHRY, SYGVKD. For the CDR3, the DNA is TGTGCCGTAAAGGGGACTAGCGGGGGTTCTAATGAGCAGTTCTTC. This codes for CAVKGTSGGSNEQFF.

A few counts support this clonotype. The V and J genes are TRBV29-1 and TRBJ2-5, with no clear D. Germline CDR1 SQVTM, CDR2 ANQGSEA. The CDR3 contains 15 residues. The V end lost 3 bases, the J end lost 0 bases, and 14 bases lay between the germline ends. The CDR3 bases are TGCAGCGTTGATCCCCGTATCCCCAACCAAGAGACCCAGTACTTC. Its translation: CSVDPRIPNQETQYF.